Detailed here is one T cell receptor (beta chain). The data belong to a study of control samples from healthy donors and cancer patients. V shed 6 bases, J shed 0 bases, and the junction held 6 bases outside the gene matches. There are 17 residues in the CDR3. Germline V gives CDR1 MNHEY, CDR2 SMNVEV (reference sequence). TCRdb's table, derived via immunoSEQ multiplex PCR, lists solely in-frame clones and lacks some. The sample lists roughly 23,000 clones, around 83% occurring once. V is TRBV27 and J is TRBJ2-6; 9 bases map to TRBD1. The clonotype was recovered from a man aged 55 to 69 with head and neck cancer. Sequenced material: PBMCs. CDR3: CASSPGTGISGANVLTF. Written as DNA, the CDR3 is TGTGCCAGCAGCCCGGGGACAGGGATCTCTGGGGCCAACGTCCTGACTTTC.